This record looks at one TCR beta chain sequence and its context. As it was prepared, the TCRbeta library received unique molecular identifiers. MiXCR was run by TCRdb on the PCR reads, yielding one entry per CDR3 protein. This sample has 350,000 to 400,000 distinct CDR3 sequences, with about 20% found just once. This sample was included in a study of T-cell reconstitution after alpha-beta-depleted transplantation in children. V was pared by 7 bases and J by 4 bases, with 4 bases of the junction left unmatched. The CDR3 sequence is 13 residues long. This sample comprised PBMCs from the stem cell graft donor, obtained from the stem cell graft. This sequence joins TRBV12-3 or TRBV12-4 and TRBJ1-5, with 7 bases fitting TRBD1. This clonotype was obtained from a human donor who donated a stem cell graft to a child with acute myeloid leukemia. The CDR3 sequence is CASTGTENQPQHF. The DNA for the CDR3 is TGTGCCAGCACCGGGACAGAGAATCAGCCCCAGCATTTT.